The 8 T cell receptor beta chains below all came from one sample that was sequenced in a study of response to subunit inactivated influenza vaccine. Via MiXCR, TCRdb re-called the RT-PCR reads, giving one row per CDR3 protein. The sample carries some 480,000 distinct CDR3 sequences, 10% to 11% recorded once. Sequencing was performed on PBMCs from blood, taken about 40 days after vaccination. The receptors shown here come from a man between 50 and 59 years old who received an inactivated influenza vaccine.

In its sample, this clonotype was seen many times. The CDR3 protein is CASSYGNTQYF. The DNA for the CDR3 is TGTGCCAGCAGTTACGGAAATACGCAGTATTTT. V is TRBV12-3 or TRBV12-4 and J is TRBJ2-3; D remains unclear. This CDR3 is built from 11 residues. The V end lost 4 bases, the J end lost 7 bases, and 6 bases lay between the germline ends.

The chain has TRBV7-2 and TRBJ2-7; TRBD2 matches 9 bases. Germline lookup yields CDR1 SGHTA and CDR2 FQGNSA. V gave up 5 bases and J gave up 5 bases; unmatched junction bases: 13. The CDR3 runs 16 residues. The CDR3 bases are TGTGCCAGCAGCCCTGCGACTCGCCTAGCGGGAAACGAGCAGTACTTC. It specifies CASSPATRLAGNEQYF.

V gene TRBV9 combines with J gene TRBJ2-3; no firm D call. The CDR3 contains 17 residues. Per the germline V gene, CDR1 is SGDLS and CDR2 is YYNGEE. V dropped 0 bases and J dropped 4 bases, with 18 bases sitting between them. CDR3 residues: CASSVGSSQSAADTQYF. CDR3 DNA sequence: TGTGCCAGCAGCGTAGGCAGTAGTCAGTCTGCTGCAGATACGCAGTATTTT.

The chain joins TRBV10-2 to TRBJ2-7; 12 nucleotides match TRBD2. Unmatched junction bases numbered 3, after V lost 3 bases and J lost 3 bases. This CDR3 contains 15 residues. Germline CDR1 is WSHSY and CDR2 is SAAADI. In nucleotides, the CDR3 is TGCGCCAGCAGTGATGTACTAGCGGGGGGCTACGAGCAGTACTTC. Encoded protein: CASSDVLAGGYEQYF.

The genes are TRBV10-3 and TRBJ2-7, with 9 positions matching TRBD1. Germline CDR1 and CDR2: ENHRY and SYGVKD. The CDR3 has 13 amino acids. V lost 7 bases and J lost 7; bases outside the gene matches: 8. Here the CDR3 DNA reads TGTGCCATCACCGGACAGGGGATAGGGGAGCAGTACTTC. It yields the protein CAITGQGIGEQYF.

V usage is TRBV7-2 and J usage is TRBJ2-1; TRBD2 matches 9 bases. V lost 3 bases and J lost 5; bases outside the gene matches: 5. Germline CDR1 and CDR2: SGHTA and FQGNSA. The CDR3 consists of 15 residues. Here the CDR3 DNA reads TGTGCCAGCAGCTTGCGGGGGGGCCTTAACAATGAGCAGTTCTTC. Translated: CASSLRGGLNNEQFF.

This clonotype was observed a handful of times. The chain has TRBV4-2 and TRBJ2-7, with 8 bases fitting TRBD1. V trimming: 0 bases; J trimming: 5 bases; junction bases outside the gene matches: 9. This CDR3 has 16 residues. Germline CDR1 reads LGHNA; CDR2 reads YNFKEQ. CDR3 protein: CASSQDEGRGQDEQYF. As DNA, the CDR3 is TGTGCCAGCAGCCAAGATGAGGGCAGGGGGCAGGACGAGCAGTACTTC.

This clonotype has a handful of counts. The gene calls are TRBV30 and TRBJ1-5; 7 bases line up with TRBD1. CDR1 GTSNPN and CDR2 SVGIG come from the germline V gene (reference sequence). V trimming: 5 bases; J trimming: 6 bases; junction bases outside the gene matches: 7. The CDR3 is 13 residues long. The DNA of the CDR3 is TGTGCCTGGGACCAGACAGGGACTCAGCCCCAGCATTTT. Its translation: CAWDQTGTQPQHF.